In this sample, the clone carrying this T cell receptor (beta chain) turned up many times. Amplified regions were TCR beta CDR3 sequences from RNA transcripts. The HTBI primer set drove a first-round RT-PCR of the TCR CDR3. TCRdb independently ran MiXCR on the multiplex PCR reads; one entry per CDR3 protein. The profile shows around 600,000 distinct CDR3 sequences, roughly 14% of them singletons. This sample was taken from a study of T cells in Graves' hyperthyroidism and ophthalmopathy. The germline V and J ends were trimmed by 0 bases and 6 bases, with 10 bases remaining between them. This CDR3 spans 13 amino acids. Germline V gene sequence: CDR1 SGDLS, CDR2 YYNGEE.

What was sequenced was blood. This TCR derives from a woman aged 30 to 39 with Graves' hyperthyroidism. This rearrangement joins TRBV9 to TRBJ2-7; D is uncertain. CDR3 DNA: TGTGCCAGCAGCGTAGGGTCAAGAGCCGAGCAGTACTTC. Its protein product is CASSVGSRAEQYF.